The TCR beta chain under discussion was sequenced for a study of shared clonotypes between healthy human individuals. Study findings and constraints: Blood alone was sampled, and tissue repertoires likely differ.

Using immunoSEQ multiplex PCR, the repertoire was profiled, and TCRdb retains in-frame clones only, with some absent. In the table there are some 2.4 million clones, 90% to 95% of which are singletons. The V gene's germline CDR1 is SGHTA and CDR2 FQGNSA. The CDR3 is 13 amino acids. With 2 bases removed from V and 2 bases from J, the gap between germline ends came to 7 bases. Concerning this clone: Its antigen is not known.

The chain employs TRBV7-2 and TRBJ2-7; a weak D match, TRBD1 (5 bases). What was sequenced was naive CD4+ T cells from PBMCs. The subset is: CD45RA+ positively selected. The sequence was obtained from a man between 18 and 35 years old in good health. Some clones in this sample may be carry-over from other donors' samples. The CDR3 DNA reads as TGTGCCAGCAGCTTAATACAGGCCTACGAGCAGTACTTC. Residues: CASSLIQAYEQYF.